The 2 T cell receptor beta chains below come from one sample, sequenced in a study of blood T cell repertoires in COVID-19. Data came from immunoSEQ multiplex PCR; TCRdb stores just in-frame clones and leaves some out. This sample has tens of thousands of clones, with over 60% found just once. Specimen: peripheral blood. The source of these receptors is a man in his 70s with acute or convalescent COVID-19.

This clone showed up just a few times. CDR3 in amino acids: CASSSTGRRDGYTF. In DNA, the CDR3 is TGTGCCAGCAGTTCGACAGGGCGGAGAGATGGCTACACCTTC. The chain combines TRBV6-5 with TRBJ1-2, with 7 nucleotides matching TRBD1. This CDR3 has 14 amino acids. Trimming removed 4 bases from V and 6 bases from J; junction bases left unmatched: 8. Germline-derived CDR1 and CDR2 are MNHEY and SVGAGI.

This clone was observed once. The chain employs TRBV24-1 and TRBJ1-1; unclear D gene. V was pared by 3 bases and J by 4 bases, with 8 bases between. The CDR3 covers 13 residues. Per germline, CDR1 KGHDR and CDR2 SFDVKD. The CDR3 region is CATSDERGTEAFF. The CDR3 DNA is TGTGCCACCAGTGATGAGAGAGGCACTGAAGCTTTCTTT.